The 13 T cell receptor beta chains reported below all come from one sample, sequenced in a study of blood T cell repertoires in COVID-19. TCRdb keeps only in-frame clones here, not all; method: immunoSEQ multiplex PCR. The table has 200,000 to 250,000 clones, approximately 90% seen once; the top ten hold roughly 10%. Sequenced sample: peripheral blood. The receptor source for this set is a man aged 45-65 years with COVID-19, enrolled during active disease.

Notes on this clone: The sample holds other DNA sequences that translate to the same CDR3. The V and J genes are TRBV10-3 and TRBJ2-7, with 9 bases aligning to TRBD1. The germline V gene encodes CDR1 ENHRY and CDR2 SYGVKD. This CDR3 spans 15 amino acids. V shed 6 bases, J shed 1 base, and the junction held 7 bases outside the gene matches. The CDR3 reads CAIREDRGLSYEQYF. The DNA of the CDR3 is TGTGCCATCAGGGAGGACAGGGGTTTGTCCTACGAGCAGTACTTC.

This clone appeared once. V gene TRBV21-1 combines with J gene TRBJ2-7; the table assigns TRBD1, which was not confirmed against the DNA. TRBV21-1 is deemed a pseudogene. The CDR3 runs to 16 residues. CDR3 nucleotide sequence: TGTGCCAGCAGCGAACGGGGACAGGGGGCTTCCTACGAGCAGTACTTC. This translates into CASSERGQGASYEQYF.

This chain uses TRBV5-6 with TRBJ1-1; no clear D gene. The CDR3 is made up of 14 amino acids. Trimming left V 4 bases short and J 5 bases short, with 15 bases between. Germline-derived CDR1 and CDR2 are SGHDT and YYEEEE. The CDR3 nucleotides are TGTGCCAGCAGCCAAGCGGGAGGACGGACTGAAGCTTTCTTT. It yields the protein CASSQAGGRTEAFF.

CDR3 in amino acids: CASSDTSLTETYNEQFF. The CDR3 DNA sequence: TGTGCCAGCAGTGACACCTCTTTGACAGAAACCTACAATGAGCAGTTCTTC. The chain has TRBV6-4 and TRBJ2-1, with D possibly being TRBD1 (5 bases). V lost 2 bases and J 2 bases, leaving 16 bases between the germline ends. The CDR3 has 17 residues. Germline V gene data show CDR1 as MRHNA and CDR2 as SNTAGT.

CDR3 sequence reads: CSVHEGSPGNTIYF. CDR3 nucleotides: TGCAGCGTTCACGAGGGCTCGCCGGGAAACACCATATATTTT. This chain joins TRBV29-1 and TRBJ1-3; the D is unclear. The CDR3 is 14 amino acids. Trimming took 5 bases from V and 4 from J, leaving 15 bases between them. Germline V gene data show CDR1 as SQVTM and CDR2 as ANQGSEA. The complete variable domain, with remaining parts taken from reference TRBV29-1 and TRBJ1-3, reads SAVISQKPSRDICQRGTSLTIQCQVDSQVTMMFWYRQQPGQSLTLIATANQGSEATYESGFVIDKFPISRPNLTFSTLTVSNMSPEDSSIYLCSVHEGSPGNTIYFGEGSWLTVV.

The chain links TRBV15 to TRBJ1-3, with TRBD1 matching over 9 bases. J lost 0 bases, V lost 0 bases, and 9 bases had no gene match. The CDR3 sequence is 19 residues long. CDR1 is LNHNV, CDR2 YYDKDF, per germline (reference sequence). The CDR3 DNA reads TGTGCCACCAGCAGAGATGGCGGACAGGGGTCCTTCTCTGGAAACACCATATATTTT. It encodes CATSRDGGQGSFSGNTIYF. Full variable domain (remainder filled in from reference TRBV15 and TRBJ1-3): DAMVIQNPRYQVTQFGKPVTLSCSQTLNHNVMYWYQQKSSQAPKLLFHYYDKDFNNEADTPDNFQSRRPNTSFCFLDIRSPGLGDTAMYLCATSRDGGQGSFSGNTIYFGEGSWLTVV.

The rearrangement joins TRBV19 to TRBJ2-7; D is undetermined. Germline CDR1 and CDR2: LNHDA and SQIVND (reference sequence). The CDR3 is 15 amino acids. V dropped 5 bases and J dropped 7 bases, with 21 bases sitting between them. The chain's CDR3 is CASSERKQHRPEQYF. In DNA, the CDR3 is TGTGCCAGTAGTGAACGCAAGCAACACAGACCGGAGCAGTACTTC.

This clone was seen only once. The CDR3 reads CASSLSTESYEQYF. The CDR3 bases are TGTGCCAGCAGTTTATCTACTGAATCCTACGAGCAGTACTTC. The J gene is TRBJ2-7, the V gene TRBV27, with D hard to call. Trimming removed 0 bases from V and 1 base from J, with 7 bases in between. The germline CDR1 and CDR2 sequences are MNHEY and SMNVEV (reference sequence). The CDR3 sequence is 14 residues long.

The chain joins TRBV6-1 to TRBJ2-7; 9 bases map to TRBD2. Germline lookup yields CDR1 MNHNS and CDR2 SASEGT. V lost 3 bases, J lost 3 bases, and 6 bases stayed unmatched. There are 15 residues in the CDR3. The CDR3, as DNA: TGTGCCAGCAGTGAGGCTAGCGGGAAGTTCTACGAGCAGTACTTC. Protein: CASSEASGKFYEQYF.

The chain has TRBV27 and TRBJ1-6; D gene uncertain. This CDR3 region has 13 residues. Germline values: CDR1 MNHEY, CDR2 SMNVEV (reference sequence). V lost 5 bases to trimming and J lost 7 bases, with 9 bases between them. CDR3 bases: TGTGCCAGCAGTCCCAATACAAATTCACCCCTCCACTTT. Translating gives CASSPNTNSPLHF.

This chain connects TRBV7-2 to TRBJ1-3; 7 bases agree with TRBD1. Germline V gene sequence: CDR1 SGHTA, CDR2 FQGNSA. V shed 5 bases and J 8 bases; nucleotides not matched to a gene: 6. This CDR3 is built from 13 residues. CDR3 protein: CASSTGQVDTIYF. CDR3 nucleotide sequence: TGTGCCAGCAGCACCGGACAGGTAGACACCATATATTTT.

V is TRBV19 and J is TRBJ2-7; TRBD2 matches at 7 bases. The junction had 12 bases not matched to a gene; V was cut back by 5 bases and J by 5 bases. The CDR3 has 15 residues. CDR1 is LNHDA and CDR2 is SQIVND in the germline V gene (reference sequence). The CDR3, as DNA: TGTGCCAGTAGTGAGGTGGGAGGGCCAATGAACGAGCAGTACTTC. Amino acid sequence: CASSEVGGPMNEQYF. The whole variable domain, filled in from reference TRBV19 and TRBJ2-7, reads DGGITQSPKYLFRKEGQNVTLSCEQNLNHDAMYWYRQDPGQGLRLIYYSQIVNDFQKGDIAEGYSVSREKKESFPLTVTSAQKNPTAFYLCASSEVGGPMNEQYFGPGTRLTVT.

This chain connects TRBV19 to TRBJ2-7; 8 bases fit TRBD2. CDR3 length equals 14 residues. Trimming cost V 6 bases and J 7 bases; bases outside gene matches: 11. The germline V gene encodes CDR1 LNHDA and CDR2 SQIVND (reference sequence). In nucleotides, the CDR3 is TGTGCCAGTAGGCCCAGCGGGAGTGGGTGGGAGCAGTACTTC. Translated, it gives CASRPSGSGWEQYF.